This T cell receptor (beta chain) was observed in a study of blood T cell repertoires in COVID-19. Germline V lookup: CDR1 GTSNPN, CDR2 SVGIG (reference sequence). The CDR3 has 15 amino acids. The trim removed 3 bases at V and 2 bases at J, leaving 7 bases unmatched. Only in-frame clones appear in the TCRdb table, and some are missing; sequencing was by immunoSEQ multiplex PCR. The table has under 450,000 clones, around 88% seen once. The origin of this receptor is a woman aged 45-65 years with COVID-19, enrolled during active disease. Source material: peripheral blood. The rearrangement uses TRBV30 and TRBJ1-2; 9 nucleotides line up with TRBD1. The CDR3 loop reads CAWSHRGTGNYGYTF. CDR3 coding DNA: TGTGCCTGGAGCCATAGGGGGACAGGGAACTATGGCTACACCTTC.